This T cell receptor (beta chain) emerged from a study of blood T cell repertoires in COVID-19. About the study: The cDNA or gDNA used as material had been derived from T cells, B-cell-depleted T cells, or PBMCs.

Methods used by the authors: Cell counts per sample came from amplifying reference gene primers. Profiling relied on immunoSEQ multiplex PCR, and the TCRdb table lists in-frame clones only, not all of them. Clone size and the V and J calls come from that table; the DNA yielded D and trimming. The table has under 100,000 clones, 89% seen once. The CDR3 is 15 amino acids. CDR1 and CDR2 from the germline V gene are SGHRS and YFSETQ. Trimming pared 2 bases from V and 3 bases from J, leaving 14 bases between. The sample comprised peripheral blood. This chain joins TRBV5-1 and TRBJ1-1; weak D call: TRBD1 (6 bases). This sequence originates from a woman between 70 and 85 years old with acute or convalescent COVID-19. CDR3 sequence (DNA): TGCGCCAGCAGCTTTAAACAGGGTATGTACACTGAAGCTTTCTTT. Translation: CASSFKQGMYTEAFF.